What follows are 6 T cell receptor beta chains derived from one specimen sequenced in a study of T cells after yellow fever vaccination. A single record per CDR3 protein comes from TCRdb applying MiXCR to the 5' RACE reads. The sample includes some 500,000 distinct CDR3 sequences, roughly 13% of them seen just once. Sequenced material: PBMCs, taken on the day of the yellow fever booster vaccination. These receptors all stem from a man aged 25 to 40 who received the YFV17D yellow fever vaccine.

V gene TRBV27 combines with J gene TRBJ2-1; no firm D call. V was shortened by 2 bases and J by 0 bases, with 5 bases between the two germline ends. Germline V gene lookup returns CDR1 MNHEY and CDR2 SMNVEV (reference sequence). The CDR3 length is 14 residues. For the CDR3, the DNA is TGTGCCAGCAGTTTAATTTCCTCCTACAATGAGCAGTTCTTC. Encoded protein: CASSLISSYNEQFF.

The rearrangement joins TRBV6-5 to TRBJ2-2; D is perhaps TRBD1 or TRBD2 (6 bases each). Deletions cut 8 bases from V and 1 base from J, with 14 bases between. The CDR3 totals 15 residues. Germline V gene sequence: CDR1 MNHEY, CDR2 SVGAGI. In nucleotides, the CDR3 is TGTGCCAGCGTTGCGCGGGACATGAACACCGGGGAGCTGTTTTTT. Its protein product is CASVARDMNTGELFF.

This chain uses TRBV15 with TRBJ2-1; D call uncertain. Germline V gene data show CDR1 as LNHNV and CDR2 as YYDKDF (reference sequence). This CDR3 is 13 amino acids long. V lost 5 bases, J lost 9 bases, and 14 bases lay in between. The DNA of the CDR3 is TGTGCCACCAGCCCCCCTCAGAGTGGTGAGCAGTTCTTC. This encodes CATSPPQSGEQFF.

This clonotype has just a few counts. The chain uses TRBV4-3 and TRBJ2-1; a weak D match, TRBD1 (5 bases). This CDR3 has 15 residues. Germline V lookup: CDR1 LGHNA, CDR2 YSLEER. Trimming shortened V by 0 bases and J by 9 bases, and 15 bases separated the two germline ends. This CDR3 is CASSQEGFSRVEQFF. The CDR3 bases are TGCGCCAGCAGCCAAGAGGGATTTAGCAGGGTTGAGCAGTTCTTC.

The rearrangement links TRBV25-1 to TRBJ1-1, with no clear D. Germline CDR1 reads MGHDK; CDR2 reads SYGVNS. The ends were cut back, 1 base at V and 1 base at J, with 7 bases in the middle. This CDR3 has 14 residues. CDR3 amino acids: CASSEFTENTEAFF. CDR3 nucleotides: TGTGCCAGCAGTGAATTCACAGAGAACACTGAAGCTTTCTTT.

The sample holds a few counts of this clonotype. The chain carries TRBV18 and TRBJ2-3; a possible D gene is TRBD2 (5 bases). This CDR3 comprises 16 residues. Trimming left V 2 bases short and J 1 base short, with 13 bases between. CDR1 and CDR2 (germline): KGHSH, LQKENI. The CDR3 region is CASSPSAGIGTDTQYF. CDR3 bases: TGTGCCAGCTCACCATCGGCGGGCATTGGCACAGATACGCAGTATTTT.